The present T cell receptor (beta chain) was sequenced within a study of T cell repertoires in cytomegalovirus infection. As for the study in general: A matching HLA type, together with CMV infection, was signaled by public TCR beta signatures. The study's findings and limits: Predominance within the ex vivo response was attributable to HLA-C-restricted CMV-specific TCR beta clonotypes. Summed frequency of shared TCR beta families picked out CMV carriers who also had the relevant HLA.

CDR1 is MNHNS, CDR2 SASEGT, per germline. The V end lost 4 bases, the J end lost 4 bases, and 22 bases lay between the germline ends. The CDR3 has 17 amino acids. TCRdb used MiXCR to reprocess the reads, holding one entry per CDR3 protein. The data contain fewer than 250,000 distinct CDR3 sequences, 10% to 15% of them singletons. The sample holds a few counts of this clonotype. Antigen unknown. This sequence was found in a human donor in good health (CMV status not recorded). Some clones in this sample may be carry-over from other donors' samples. Sequences were obtained from PBMCs. The chain combines TRBV6-1 with TRBJ2-5, with D perhaps TRBD1 or TRBD2 (6 bases each). CDR3 sequence: CASSVFRQEGRGETQYF. Here the CDR3 DNA reads TGTGCCAGCAGTGTATTCCGACAGGAGGGACGGGGAGAGACCCAGTACTTC.